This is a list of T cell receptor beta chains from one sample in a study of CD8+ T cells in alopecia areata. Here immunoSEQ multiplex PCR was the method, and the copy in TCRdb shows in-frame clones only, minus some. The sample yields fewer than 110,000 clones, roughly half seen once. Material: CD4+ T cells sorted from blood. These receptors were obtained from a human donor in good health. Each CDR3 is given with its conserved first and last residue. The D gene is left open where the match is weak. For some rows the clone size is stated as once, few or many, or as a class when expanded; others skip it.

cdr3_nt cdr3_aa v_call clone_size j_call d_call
TGTGCCAGCAGCTTTCGTATCCGGACAGGGGTCGCAGATACGCAGTATTTT CASSFRIRTGVADTQYF TRBV11-2 NA TRBJ2-3 TRBD1
TGTGCCAGCAGCTACGGACACAGGGAGACCCAGTACTTC CASSYGHRETQYF TRBV7-2 NA TRBJ2-5 NA
TGTGCCTGGAGTTGGGGGCGGACGGGTCAGCCCCAGCATTTT CAWSWGRTGQPQHF TRBV30 NA TRBJ1-5 NA
TGTGCCAGCAGCCGAAACGACAGGGTGTATGGCTACACCTTC CASSRNDRVYGYTF TRBV6-5 NA TRBJ1-2 TRBD1
TGTGCCAGCAGCTCCTCTCGTAGCGGCACAGATACGCAGTATTTT CASSSSRSGTDTQYF TRBV7-2 NA TRBJ2-3 NA
TGTGCCAGCAGCTTGGCGGGACAGCCTCTTAATTCACCCCTCCACTTT CASSLAGQPLNSPLHF TRBV5-4 few TRBJ1-6 TRBD1
TGTGCCAGCTCACCTGACATGAGCAATCAGCCCCAGCATTTT CASSPDMSNQPQHF TRBV18 NA TRBJ1-5 NA
TGTGCCAGCAGCTTAGAAGCCTTATCAGCAGCCCTCCACTTT CASSLEALSAALHF TRBV7-9 few TRBJ1-6 NA
TGCGCCAGCAGGCTACAGGGGGATGCCGGGGAGCTGTTTTTT CASRLQGDAGELFF TRBV10-2 few TRBJ2-2 TRBD1
TGTGCCAGCAGTTACTACAGGGGCACTGAAGCTTTCTTT CASSYYRGTEAFF TRBV6-5 NA TRBJ1-1 TRBD1
TGCGCCAGCAGCTTGGAACCAGGGAACACCGGGGAGCTGTTTTTT CASSLEPGNTGELFF TRBV5-1 NA TRBJ2-2 NA
TGTGCCAGCAGCTTAGGGACAGAAAGCGGCCCTTATGGCTACACCTTC CASSLGTESGPYGYTF TRBV7-2 NA TRBJ1-2 NA
TGTGCCAGCAGCTTGTGGGCAGGGGGCCATCAGCCCCAGCATTTT CASSLWAGGHQPQHF TRBV5-6 NA TRBJ1-5 TRBD1
TGTGCCATCAGTGAAGGAGGGGGGGCCACAGATACGCAGTATTTT CAISEGGGATDTQYF TRBV10-3 NA TRBJ2-3 NA
TGTGCCAGCAGTTTCTTCAATGAGCAGTTCTTC CASSFFNEQFF TRBV25-1 NA TRBJ2-1 NA
TGTGCCAGCAGTTACAATCTCTATTTAGCCAAAAACATTCAGTACTTC CASSYNLYLAKNIQYF TRBV6-5 NA TRBJ2-4 NA
TGCGCCAGCAGCTTGGGGGCTAGCGTGGAGGAGACCCAGTACTTC CASSLGASVEETQYF TRBV5-1 few TRBJ2-5 NA
TGTGCCATCAGTGAGTCAAAGGTCGGGGGGTCTCAGCATTTT CAISESKVGGSQHF TRBV10-3 NA TRBJ1-5 NA
TGTGCCAGCAGTGTATACAATTCACCCCTCCACTTT CASSVYNSPLHF TRBV27 NA TRBJ1-6 NA
TGTGCCAGCAGTGGAGGGGCCCCGAACACTGAAGCTTTCTTT CASSGGAPNTEAFF TRBV25-1 NA TRBJ1-1 NA
TGCAGCGCAGGAGGGCGGACCGGGGAGCTGTTTTTT CSAGGRTGELFF TRBV29-1 NA TRBJ2-2 NA
TGCAGCGTTGGGGACAGGGACCAAGAGACCCAGTACTTC CSVGDRDQETQYF TRBV29-1 NA TRBJ2-5 TRBD1
TGTGCCTGGAGTGTAAAGGGACTAGCGCACAATGAGCAGTTCTTC CAWSVKGLAHNEQFF TRBV30 NA TRBJ2-1 TRBD2
TGTGCCAGCGGGGGCCGGTACGAGCAGTACTTC CASGGRYEQYF TRBV2 once TRBJ2-7 NA
TGTGCCCTAAGCGGGGGAGGGAGCACAGATACGCAGTATTTT CALSGGGSTDTQYF TRBV30 NA TRBJ2-3 TRBD2
TGTGCCAGCAGTGAGGGACAGAACAATGAGCAGTTCTTC CASSEGQNNEQFF TRBV2 NA TRBJ2-1 TRBD1
TGTGCCTGGAGTGTTGGGTTCAATCAGCCCCAGCATTTT CAWSVGFNQPQHF TRBV30 NA TRBJ1-5 NA
TGCAGCGTTTCCCTACAGGGGACTAACTATGGCTACACCTTC CSVSLQGTNYGYTF TRBV29-1 NA TRBJ1-2 TRBD1